These T cell receptor beta chains were read from a single sample in a study of cytomegalovirus exposure and HLA in healthy donors. Sequenced by immunoSEQ multiplex PCR; TCRdb stores in-frame clones only, minus some. The data hold over 150,000 clones, with approximately 72% observed a single time. The sample taken for sequencing was PBMCs. The receptors were gathered from a man in his fifties in good health and CMV-seronegative. The CDR3 runs from the conserved cysteine through the conserved F or W. Each record gives: V gene, clone size, J gene, D gene, CDR3 protein, CDR3 DNA. A D gene is named only where the DNA matches it firmly. Clone size is not always given. Where it is, it says once, few, many or a class for expanded clones.

V gene: TRBV5-4
clone size: few
J gene: TRBJ1-3
D gene: -
CDR3 protein: CASSLGSGSGNTIYF
CDR3 DNA: TGTGCCAGCAGCTTGGGGTCAGGCTCTGGAAACACCATATATTTT

V gene: TRBV5-6
clone size: -
J gene: TRBJ1-1
D gene: -
CDR3 protein: CASSSRHAGTEAFF
CDR3 DNA: TGTGCCAGCAGTTCAAGACATGCGGGGACTGAAGCTTTCTTT

V gene: TRBV11-2
clone size: -
J gene: TRBJ1-2
D gene: -
CDR3 protein: CASSLGEGMGGYTF
CDR3 DNA: TGTGCCAGCAGCTTAGGGGAGGGCATGGGAGGCTACACCTTC

V gene: TRBV10-1
clone size: -
J gene: TRBJ1-2
D gene: -
CDR3 protein: CASSESLYYGYTF
CDR3 DNA: TGCGCCAGCAGTGAGTCCCTGTACTATGGCTACACCTTC

V gene: TRBV5-1
clone size: -
J gene: TRBJ1-2
D gene: TRBD1
CDR3 protein: CASSLTGDNYGYTF
CDR3 DNA: TGCGCCAGCAGCTTGACAGGGGATAACTATGGCTACACCTTC

V gene: TRBV19
clone size: few
J gene: TRBJ1-2
D gene: -
CDR3 protein: CASTRGSNYGYTF
CDR3 DNA: TGTGCCAGTACCCGGGGTTCTAACTATGGCTACACCTTC

V gene: TRBV7-2
clone size: few
J gene: TRBJ2-1
D gene: -
CDR3 protein: CASSWGGGRSYNEQFF
CDR3 DNA: TGTGCCAGCAGCTGGGGAGGGGGAAGGTCCTACAATGAGCAGTTCTTC

V gene: TRBV11-2
clone size: few
J gene: TRBJ1-4
D gene: TRBD1
CDR3 protein: CASSPVAGGNEKLFF
CDR3 DNA: TGTGCCAGCAGCCCCGTTGCAGGGGGTAATGAAAAACTGTTTTTT

V gene: TRBV5-1
clone size: -
J gene: TRBJ2-3
D gene: TRBD2
CDR3 protein: CASSLRPPGLAGVDGTDTQYF
CDR3 DNA: TGCGCCAGCAGCTTGAGGCCTCCGGGACTAGCGGGGGTGGATGGAACAGATACGCAGTATTTT

V gene: TRBV7-5
clone size: -
J gene: TRBJ2-2
D gene: -
CDR3 protein: CVRSSGWRAGGELFF
CDR3 DNA: TGTGTCAGAAGCTCCGGTTGGAGGGCGGGCGGGGAGCTGTTTTTT

V gene: TRBV28
clone size: once
J gene: TRBJ1-1
D gene: -
CDR3 protein: CASSSVRRGGVGEAFF
CDR3 DNA: TGTGCCAGCAGCAGTGTCCGAAGGGGGGGGGTCGGTGAAGCTTTCTTT

V gene: TRBV19
clone size: few
J gene: TRBJ2-3
D gene: TRBD1
CDR3 protein: CASSVGTGKDTQYF
CDR3 DNA: TGTGCCAGTAGTGTCGGGACAGGGAAAGATACGCAGTATTTT

V gene: TRBV7-2
clone size: few
J gene: TRBJ2-2
D gene: -
CDR3 protein: CASSLWRDSGELFF
CDR3 DNA: TGTGCCAGCAGCTTATGGAGGGACAGCGGGGAGCTGTTTTTT

V gene: TRBV7-2
clone size: few
J gene: TRBJ1-3
D gene: -
CDR3 protein: CASAGGRFGGLAGNTIYF
CDR3 DNA: TGTGCCAGCGCTGGCGGCAGGTTCGGGGGGTTGGCTGGAAACACCATATATTTT

V gene: TRBV19
clone size: once
J gene: TRBJ2-1
D gene: TRBD2
CDR3 protein: CASNDVAGLAAYEQFF
CDR3 DNA: TGTGCCAGTAACGACGTTGCGGGACTAGCAGCGTATGAGCAGTTCTTC

V gene: TRBV5-1
clone size: -
J gene: TRBJ1-2
D gene: -
CDR3 protein: CASSSMTGRDGYTF
CDR3 DNA: TGCGCCAGCAGCTCAATGACAGGAAGGGATGGCTACACCTTC

V gene: TRBV5-4
clone size: -
J gene: TRBJ1-3
D gene: TRBD1
CDR3 protein: CASSLGDRGNTIYF
CDR3 DNA: TGTGCCAGCAGCTTGGGGGACAGGGGAAACACCATATATTTT